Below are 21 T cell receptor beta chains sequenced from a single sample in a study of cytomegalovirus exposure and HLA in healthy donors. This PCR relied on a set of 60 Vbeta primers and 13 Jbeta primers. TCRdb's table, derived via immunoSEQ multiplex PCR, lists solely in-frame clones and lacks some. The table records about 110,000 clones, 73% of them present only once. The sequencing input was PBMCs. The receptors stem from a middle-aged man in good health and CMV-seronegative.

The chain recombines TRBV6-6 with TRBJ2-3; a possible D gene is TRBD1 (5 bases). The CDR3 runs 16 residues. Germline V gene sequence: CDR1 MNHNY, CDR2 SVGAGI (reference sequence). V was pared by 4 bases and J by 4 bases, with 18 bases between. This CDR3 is CASSSPGRQWPDTQYF. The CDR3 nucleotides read TGTGCCAGCAGTTCCCCCGGAAGACAGTGGCCAGATACGCAGTATTTT.

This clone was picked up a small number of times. The CDR3 is CASSTTAYYGYTF. The CDR3 DNA reads as TGCGCCAGCAGCACGACAGCCTACTATGGCTACACCTTC. The chain recombines TRBV5-1 with TRBJ1-2; TRBD1 is a possible D gene (5 bases). V lost 4 bases to trimming and J lost 3 bases, with 10 bases between them. CDR3 length equals 13 residues. Germline CDR1 SGHRS, CDR2 YFSETQ.

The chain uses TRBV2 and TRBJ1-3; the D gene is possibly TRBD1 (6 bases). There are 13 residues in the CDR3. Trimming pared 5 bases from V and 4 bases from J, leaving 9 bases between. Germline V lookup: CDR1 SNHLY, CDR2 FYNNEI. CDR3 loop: CASSRTAGNTIYF. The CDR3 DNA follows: TGTGCCAGCAGTCGGACAGCAGGAAACACCATATATTTT.

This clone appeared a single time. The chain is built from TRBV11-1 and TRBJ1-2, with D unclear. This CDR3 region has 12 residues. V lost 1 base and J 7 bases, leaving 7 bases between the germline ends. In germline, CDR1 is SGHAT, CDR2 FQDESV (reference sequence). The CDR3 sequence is CASSLGASGYTF. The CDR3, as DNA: TGTGCCAGCAGCTTAGGCGCAAGTGGCTACACCTTC.

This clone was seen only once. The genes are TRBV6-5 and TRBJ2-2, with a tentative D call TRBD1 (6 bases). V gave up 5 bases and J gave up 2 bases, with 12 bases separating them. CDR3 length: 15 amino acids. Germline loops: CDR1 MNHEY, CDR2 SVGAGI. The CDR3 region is CASSRDISNTGELFF. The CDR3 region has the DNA TGTGCCAGCAGTCGGGACATTTCAAACACCGGGGAGCTGTTTTTT.

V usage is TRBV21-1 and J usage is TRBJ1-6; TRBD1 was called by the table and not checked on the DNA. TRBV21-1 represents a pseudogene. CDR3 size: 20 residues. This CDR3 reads CASSKHLISGTGVYNSPLHF. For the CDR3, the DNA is TGTGCCAGCAGCAAACACCTTATCTCGGGGACAGGTGTTTATAATTCACCCCTCCACTTT.

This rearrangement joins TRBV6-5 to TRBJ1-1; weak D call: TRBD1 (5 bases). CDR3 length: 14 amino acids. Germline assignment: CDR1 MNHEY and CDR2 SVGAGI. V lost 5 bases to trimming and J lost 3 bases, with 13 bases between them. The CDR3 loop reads CASSRQTGDTEAFF. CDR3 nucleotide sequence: TGTGCCAGCAGTCGACAGACTGGGGACACTGAAGCTTTCTTT.

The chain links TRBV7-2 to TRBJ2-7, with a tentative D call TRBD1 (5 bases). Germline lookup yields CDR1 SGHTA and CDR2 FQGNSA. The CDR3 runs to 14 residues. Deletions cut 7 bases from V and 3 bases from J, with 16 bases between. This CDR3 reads CASTQVGLFYEQYF. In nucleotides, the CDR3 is TGTGCCAGCACTCAGGTGGGGCTCTTCTACGAGCAGTACTTC.

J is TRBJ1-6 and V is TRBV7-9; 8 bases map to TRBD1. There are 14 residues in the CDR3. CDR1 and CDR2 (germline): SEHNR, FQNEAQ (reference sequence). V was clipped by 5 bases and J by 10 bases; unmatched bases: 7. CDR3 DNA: TGTGCCAGCAGCCGCGGACAGGGTACATCACCCCTCCACTTT. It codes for CASSRGQGTSPLHF.

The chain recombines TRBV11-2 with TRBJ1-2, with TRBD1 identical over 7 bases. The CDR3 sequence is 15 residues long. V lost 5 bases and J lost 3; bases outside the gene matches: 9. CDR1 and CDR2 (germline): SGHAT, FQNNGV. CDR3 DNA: TGTGCCAGCAGCCCCGGACAGGCAATATACTATGGCTACACCTTC. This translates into CASSPGQAIYYGYTF.

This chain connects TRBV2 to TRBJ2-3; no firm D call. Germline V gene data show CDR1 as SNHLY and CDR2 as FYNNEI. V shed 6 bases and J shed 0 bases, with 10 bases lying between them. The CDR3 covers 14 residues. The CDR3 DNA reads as TGTGCCAGCAGCCCTGCTAGAAGCACAGATACGCAGTATTTT. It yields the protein CASSPARSTDTQYF.

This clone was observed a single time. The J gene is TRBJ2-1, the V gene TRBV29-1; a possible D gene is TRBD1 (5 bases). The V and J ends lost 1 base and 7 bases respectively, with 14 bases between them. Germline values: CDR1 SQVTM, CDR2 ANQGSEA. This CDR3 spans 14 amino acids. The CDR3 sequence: CSVEAAGLGNEQFF. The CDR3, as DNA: TGCAGCGTTGAAGCGGCAGGGTTAGGGAATGAGCAGTTCTTC.

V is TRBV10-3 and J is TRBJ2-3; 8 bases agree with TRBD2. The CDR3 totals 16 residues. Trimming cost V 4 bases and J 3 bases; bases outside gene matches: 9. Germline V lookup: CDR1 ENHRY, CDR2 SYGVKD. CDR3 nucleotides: TGTGCCATCAGTGTAGTCAGCGGGGGAGGAACAGATACGCAGTATTTT. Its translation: CAISVVSGGGTDTQYF.

The CDR3 spells CASSIPTRRGYGYTF. CDR3 bases: TGTGCCAGTAGTATTCCTACCCGAAGGGGCTATGGCTACACCTTC. The genes are TRBV19 and TRBJ1-2; perhaps TRBD1 as D (5 bases). The CDR3 is 15 amino acids. Per the germline V gene, CDR1 is LNHDA and CDR2 is SQIVND (reference sequence). V gave up 3 bases and J gave up 4 bases, with 15 bases separating them.

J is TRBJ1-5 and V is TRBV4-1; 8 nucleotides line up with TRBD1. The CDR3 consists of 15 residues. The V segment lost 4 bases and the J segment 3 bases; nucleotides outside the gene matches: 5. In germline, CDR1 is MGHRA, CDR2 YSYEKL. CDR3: CASSLVDRDNQPQHF. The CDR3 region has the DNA TGCGCCAGCAGCCTCGTGGACAGGGACAATCAGCCCCAGCATTTT.

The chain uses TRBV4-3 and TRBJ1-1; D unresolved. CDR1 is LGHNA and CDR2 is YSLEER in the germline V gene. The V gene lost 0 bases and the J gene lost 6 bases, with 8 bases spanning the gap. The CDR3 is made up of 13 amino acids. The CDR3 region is CASSQEYRAEAFF. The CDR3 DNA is TGCGCCAGCAGCCAAGAGTACCGGGCTGAAGCTTTCTTT.

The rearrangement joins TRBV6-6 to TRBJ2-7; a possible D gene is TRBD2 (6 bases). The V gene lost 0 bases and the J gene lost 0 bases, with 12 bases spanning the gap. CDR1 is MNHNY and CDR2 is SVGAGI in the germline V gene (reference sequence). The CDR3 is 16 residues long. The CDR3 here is CASSYSGGYSSYEQYF. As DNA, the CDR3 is TGTGCCAGCAGTTACTCGGGGGGATATAGCTCCTACGAGCAGTACTTC.

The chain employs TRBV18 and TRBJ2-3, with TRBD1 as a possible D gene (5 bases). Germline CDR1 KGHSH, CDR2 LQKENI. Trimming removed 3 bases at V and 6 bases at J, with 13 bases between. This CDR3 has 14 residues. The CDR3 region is CASSPFDSSDTQYF. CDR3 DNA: TGTGCCAGCTCACCGTTCGACAGCTCGGATACGCAGTATTTT.

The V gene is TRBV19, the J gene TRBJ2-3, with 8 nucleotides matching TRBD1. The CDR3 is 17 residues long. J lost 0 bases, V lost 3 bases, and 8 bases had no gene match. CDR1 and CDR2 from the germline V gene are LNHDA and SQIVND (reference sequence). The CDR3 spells CASSIHPDRESTDTQYF. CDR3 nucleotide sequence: TGTGCCAGTAGTATCCACCCGGACAGGGAAAGCACAGATACGCAGTATTTT.

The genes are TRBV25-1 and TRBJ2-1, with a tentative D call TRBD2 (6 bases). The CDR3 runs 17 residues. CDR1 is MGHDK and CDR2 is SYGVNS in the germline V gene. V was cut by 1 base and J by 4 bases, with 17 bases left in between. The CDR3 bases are TGTGCCAGCAGTGAATTTGAGGGTCGGGGGAGATACAATGAGCAGTTCTTC. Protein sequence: CASSEFEGRGRYNEQFF.

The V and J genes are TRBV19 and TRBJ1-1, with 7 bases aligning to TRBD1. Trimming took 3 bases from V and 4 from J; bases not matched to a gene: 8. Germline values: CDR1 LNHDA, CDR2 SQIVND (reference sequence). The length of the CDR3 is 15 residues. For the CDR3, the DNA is TGTGCCAGTAGTATCCAGGGGGGAGTGGGCACTGAAGCTTTCTTT. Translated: CASSIQGGVGTEAFF.